This entry lists 28 T cell receptor beta chains sequenced from one sample in a study of CD8 T cells in ankylosing spondylitis. TCRdb re-called the 5' RACE reads with MiXCR, one entry per CDR3 protein. The sample holds about 96,000 distinct CDR3 sequences; under 30% are singletons and the top ten take around 60%. Input material: blood, either unsorted or a sorted T cell fraction (not recorded which). These receptors all come from a male donor with ankylosing spondylitis or in good health (not recorded which).

The chain couples TRBV7-8 to TRBJ1-2; no clear D. Germline values: CDR1 SGHVS, CDR2 FQNEAQ. The CDR3 spans 15 residues. With 1 base removed from V and 4 bases from J, the gap between germline ends came to 13 bases. The CDR3 DNA reads as TGTGCCAGCAGCTTAGGTTTTGGGGTTTCCTATGGCTACACCTTC. Its protein is CASSLGFGVSYGYTF.

This clonotype was seen ten or more times. The CDR3 DNA reads as TGTGCCACCAGCACTTACAGGGCTAACTATGGCTACACCTTC. Its protein is CATSTYRANYGYTF. This sequence joins TRBV15 and TRBJ1-2; a weak D match, TRBD1 (6 bases). This CDR3 contains 14 residues. V gave up 4 bases and J gave up 0 bases, with 9 bases separating them. The germline V gene encodes CDR1 LNHNV and CDR2 YYDKDF (reference sequence). Variable domain in full (rest from reference TRBV15 and TRBJ1-2): DAMVIQNPRYQVTQFGKPVTLSCSQTLNHNVMYWYQQKSSQAPKLLFHYYDKDFNNEADTPDNFQSRRPNTSFCFLDIRSPGLGDTAMYLCATSTYRANYGYTFGSGTRLTVV.

In regard to this clonotype: One end of the junction varies from germline; a read error may be responsible. The chain combines TRBV20-1 with TRBJ2-4; no clear D gene. Germline V CDR1 and CDR2: DFQATT, SNEGSKA (reference sequence). The CDR3 loop spans 15 amino acids. CDR3 sequence reads: CSASILPSPKNSQYF. The CDR3 DNA reads TGCAGTGCTAGTATTTTGCCGTCTCCCAAAAACAGTCAGTACTTC.

The rearrangement joins TRBV5-5 to TRBJ2-2; tentative D call: TRBD1 (6 bases). V was shortened by 4 bases and J by 2 bases, with 15 bases between the two germline ends. The CDR3 is 16 amino acids. The germline CDR1 and CDR2 sequences are SGHKS and YYEKEE (reference sequence). The CDR3 DNA sequence: TGTGCCAGCAGCCGAAGACGGGACACAAACACCGGGGAGCTGTTTTTT. As protein: CASSRRRDTNTGELFF.

This clonotype was seen ten or more times. V is TRBV6-1 and J is TRBJ2-1, with 10 bases lining up with TRBD1. The germline gives CDR1 MNHNS, CDR2 SASEGT. This CDR3 is 14 amino acids long. V lost 8 bases, J lost 6 bases, and 7 bases stayed unmatched. CDR3: CASRRGQGINEQFF. CDR3 nucleotide sequence: TGTGCCAGCCGACGGGGACAGGGGATCAATGAGCAGTTCTTC.

This clonotype was found many times. This chain joins TRBV12-3 or TRBV12-4 and TRBJ2-3; tentative D call: TRBD2 (5 bases). The CDR3 is 11 residues long. The germline V and J ends were trimmed by 3 bases and 7 bases, with 5 bases remaining between them. The CDR3 reads CASSFGNTQYF. CDR3 bases: TGTGCCAGCAGTTTCGGGAATACGCAGTATTTT.

This clonotype was picked up a small number of times. The chain uses TRBV6-6 and TRBJ2-3; no firm D call. The CDR3 covers 13 residues. V was trimmed by 0 bases and J by 5 bases, leaving 6 bases between them. Per the germline V gene, CDR1 is MNHNY and CDR2 is SVGAGI (reference sequence). CDR3 coding DNA: TGTGCCAGCAGTTACTCGAATGTAGATACGCAGTATTTT. Its protein product is CASSYSNVDTQYF.

J is TRBJ2-5 and V is TRBV6-1, with TRBD2 matching over 10 bases. Per the germline V gene, CDR1 is MNHNS and CDR2 is SASEGT. The CDR3 has 16 residues. Trimming removed 6 bases from V and 1 base from J; junction bases left unmatched: 8. The CDR3 loop reads CASRDPTSGAQETQYF. The DNA for the CDR3 is TGTGCCAGCAGAGACCCTACTAGCGGGGCCCAAGAGACCCAGTACTTC.

This clonotype was counted between two and nine times. The J gene is TRBJ1-5, the V gene TRBV15; a possible D gene is TRBD1 (6 bases). This CDR3 contains 14 residues. The V and J ends lost 5 bases and 9 bases respectively, with 17 bases between them. Per germline, CDR1 LNHNV and CDR2 YYDKDF (reference sequence). The DNA of the CDR3 is TGTGCCACCAGCGAGAACACAGGGCCTCGGCCCCAGCATTTT. This encodes CATSENTGPRPQHF.

This clonotype showed up just a few times. J is TRBJ1-1 and V is TRBV13; D gene uncertain. The germline CDR1 and CDR2 sequences are PRHDT and FYEKMQ (reference sequence). The CDR3 totals 18 residues. Deletions cut 3 bases from V and 0 bases from J, with 20 bases between. CDR3 DNA sequence: TGTGCCAGCAGCTTTAAGCTGGGAGTAAATCAGATGAACACTGAAGCTTTCTTT. Its translation is CASSFKLGVNQMNTEAFF.

The rearrangement links TRBV20-1 to TRBJ1-2; possible D gene TRBD1, 5 bases. Germline CDR1 reads DFQATT; CDR2 reads SNEGSKA (reference sequence). V lost 0 bases and J lost 2, with 22 bases in between. The CDR3 contains 18 residues. The CDR3 DNA sequence: TGCAGTGCTAGAGAGGGGCTTTTACACACCATTTGGAACTATGGCTACACCTTC. This codes for CSAREGLLHTIWNYGYTF.

The V gene is TRBV3-1, the J gene TRBJ2-3, with 8 bases matching TRBD2. The CDR3 is 14 amino acids. Germline V gene data show CDR1 as LGHDT and CDR2 as YNNKEL (reference sequence). The V and J ends lost 3 bases and 5 bases, in that order; junction bases with no gene match: 4. CDR3 nucleotide sequence: TGTGCCAGCAGCCATGGGACTAGGAGAGATACGCAGTATTTT. Its translation: CASSHGTRRDTQYF.

Many counts were recorded for this clonotype. The V and J genes are TRBV9 and TRBJ2-1; TRBD1 or TRBD2 may be the D gene (5 bases each). V was pared by 2 bases and J by 0 bases, with 9 bases between. This CDR3 is built from 15 residues. CDR1 is SGDLS and CDR2 is YYNGEE in the germline V gene. The CDR3 DNA sequence: TGTGCCAGCAGCGTCGGGGCTAGCTCCTACAATGAGCAGTTCTTC. It is translated as CASSVGASSYNEQFF.

The V call is TRBV15, the J call TRBJ2-1; D is perhaps TRBD1 (5 bases). V lost 3 bases and J 6 bases, leaving 12 bases between the germline ends. The CDR3 runs 14 residues. Germline CDR1 is LNHNV and CDR2 is YYDKDF (reference sequence). DNA for the CDR3: TGTGCCACCAGCAGGGAAAACCAGGGCAATGAGCAGTTCTTC. It yields the protein CATSRENQGNEQFF.

This clonotype was counted many times. The chain carries TRBV20-1 and TRBJ1-6, with D unresolved. V was shortened by 4 bases and J by 3 bases, with 13 bases between the two germline ends. Germline CDR1 reads DFQATT; CDR2 reads SNEGSKA (reference sequence). The CDR3 consists of 15 residues. The CDR3 here is CSATFYQSYNSPLHF. CDR3 in DNA: TGCAGTGCTACCTTTTACCAGAGCTATAATTCACCCCTCCACTTT.

The V call is TRBV27, the J call TRBJ2-7, with 7 bases that match TRBD2. V was clipped by 5 bases and J by 7 bases; unmatched bases: 20. There are 17 residues in the CDR3. Germline CDR1 reads MNHEY; CDR2 reads SMNVEV (reference sequence). As DNA, the CDR3 is TGTGCCAGCAGTCCAAAAGCGCGGGAGACATTATCGTATGAGCAGTACGTC. Translated: CASSPKARETLSYEQYV.

The chain has TRBV7-2 and TRBJ1-1; no definite D call. Per germline, CDR1 SGHTA and CDR2 FQGNSA. This CDR3 has 14 residues. V shed 2 bases and J shed 7 bases, with 14 bases lying between them. The CDR3 DNA is TGTGCCAGCAGCTTATTTCTTAGGGCTGGTGAAGCTTTCTTT. As protein: CASSLFLRAGEAFF.

V gene TRBV20-1 combines with J gene TRBJ2-7, with D tentatively TRBD1 or TRBD2 (5 bases each). The CDR3 runs to 14 residues. Trimming left V 5 bases short and J 5 bases short, with 19 bases between. CDR1 is DFQATT, CDR2 SNEGSKA, per germline (reference sequence). The CDR3 is CSAEDGLGTHEQYF. DNA for the CDR3: TGCAGTGCTGAGGACGGGCTTGGGACCCACGAGCAGTACTTC.

A few counts support this clonotype. CDR3 in DNA: TGTGCCAGCAGTTTTAATCCGAACAGGGTGGAGACCCAGTACTTC. It translates to CASSFNPNRVETQYF. The chain links TRBV27 to TRBJ2-5, with D perhaps matching TRBD1 (6 bases). CDR1 and CDR2 from the germline V gene are MNHEY and SMNVEV (reference sequence). The CDR3 consists of 15 residues. Trimming shortened V by 3 bases and J by 5 bases, and 16 bases separated the two germline ends.

Only a few counts were recorded for this clonotype. The chain carries TRBV7-2 and TRBJ1-6; D perhaps matches TRBD1 (6 bases). Trimming shortened V by 4 bases and J by 8 bases, and 18 bases separated the two germline ends. This CDR3 is 16 amino acids long. CDR1 and CDR2 (germline): SGHTA, FQGNSA. DNA for the CDR3: TGTGCCAGCAGCTGGAGTAGGGGGATTGGGCATTCACCCCTCCACTTT. Protein product: CASSWSRGIGHSPLHF.

This clonotype was observed a few times. CDR3 coding DNA: TGCGCCAGCAGCTTGGTCTCCGGTCGGGGTGAAGCTTTCTTT. Its protein product is CASSLVSGRGEAFF. The chain uses TRBV5-1 and TRBJ1-1; D gene unclear. The ends were cut back, 0 bases at V and 7 bases at J, with 13 bases in the middle. Germline V gene data show CDR1 as SGHRS and CDR2 as YFSETQ. The CDR3 runs 14 residues.

This clonotype was observed many times. The genes are TRBV20-1 and TRBJ2-3; 12 bases agree with TRBD2. The CDR3 has 14 amino acids. Germline V gene sequence: CDR1 DFQATT, CDR2 SNEGSKA (reference sequence). V was clipped by 4 bases and J by 6 bases; unmatched bases: 5. In DNA form, the CDR3 reads TGCAGTGCTACCCCCGGGACTAGCGGGGATACGCAGTATTTT. This codes for CSATPGTSGDTQYF.

The V call is TRBV18, the J call TRBJ2-3; D is undetermined. V lost 0 bases to trimming and J lost 2 bases, with 9 bases between them. Germline lookup yields CDR1 KGHSH and CDR2 LQKENI. The CDR3 runs 15 residues. The CDR3 nucleotides are TGTGCCAGCTCACCACCGAGTGGACCCACAGATACGCAGTATTTT. This translates into CASSPPSGPTDTQYF. The entire variable domain, with the rest obtained from reference TRBV18 and TRBJ2-3, is as follows: NAGVMQNPRHLVRRRGQEARLRCSPMKGHSHVYWYRQLPEEGLKFMVYLQKENIIDESGMPKERFSAEFPKEGPSILRIQQVVRGDSAAYFCASSPPSGPTDTQYFGPGTRLTVL.

The chain is built from TRBV18 and TRBJ2-2; 9 positions agree with TRBD1. CDR3 length: 14 residues. J gave up 7 bases and V 5 bases, and 5 bases lay outside the gene matches. Germline CDR1 is KGHSH and CDR2 is LQKENI. The CDR3 coding sequence is TGTGCCAGCTCAACCGGGACAGGGAACGGGGAGCTGTTTTTT. It specifies CASSTGTGNGELFF. Full variable domain (missing parts from reference TRBV18 and TRBJ2-2): NAGVMQNPRHLVRRRGQEARLRCSPMKGHSHVYWYRQLPEEGLKFMVYLQKENIIDESGMPKERFSAEFPKEGPSILRIQQVVRGDSAAYFCASSTGTGNGELFFGEGSRLTVL.

This clonotype has only a few counts. The chain employs TRBV7-2 and TRBJ2-2; no reliable D call. Germline V gene lookup returns CDR1 SGHTA and CDR2 FQGNSA. This CDR3 comprises 13 residues. V shed 3 bases and J shed 6 bases, with 8 bases lying between them. CDR3 bases: TGTGCCAGCAGCTTGTACGGCCCCGGGGAGCTGTTTTTT. This translates into CASSLYGPGELFF.

This clonotype turned up a few times. The CDR3 DNA is TGCAGTCCCCGGGACAGTAACACCGGGGAGCTGTTTTTT. This gives the protein CSPRDSNTGELFF. V is TRBV20-1 and J is TRBJ2-2; 7 bases are a match to TRBD1. V lost 8 bases, J lost 2 bases, and 5 bases stayed unmatched. The germline CDR1 and CDR2 sequences are DFQATT and SNEGSKA (reference sequence). The CDR3 runs 13 residues.

The chain employs TRBV28 and TRBJ1-1; 8 nucleotides agree with TRBD1. J gave up 2 bases and V 5 bases, and 10 bases lay outside the gene matches. The CDR3 consists of 16 residues. CDR1 and CDR2 from the germline V gene are MDHEN and SYDVKM. The DNA for the CDR3 is TGTGCCAGCAGTAATGGACAGGGTAAGGTCAACACTGAAGCTTTCTTT. It translates to CASSNGQGKVNTEAFF.

This clonotype was observed many times. CDR3 in amino acids: CSARDFRDRGSYEQYF. The CDR3, as DNA: TGCAGTGCTAGAGATTTTAGGGACAGGGGGTCCTACGAGCAGTACTTC. The V call is TRBV20-1, the J call TRBJ2-7; 11 bases map to TRBD1. Trimming at V came to 0 bases and at J to 1 base, leaving 5 bases not matched to a gene. Looked up from germline, CDR1 is DFQATT and CDR2 is SNEGSKA (reference sequence). The CDR3 sequence is 16 residues long.